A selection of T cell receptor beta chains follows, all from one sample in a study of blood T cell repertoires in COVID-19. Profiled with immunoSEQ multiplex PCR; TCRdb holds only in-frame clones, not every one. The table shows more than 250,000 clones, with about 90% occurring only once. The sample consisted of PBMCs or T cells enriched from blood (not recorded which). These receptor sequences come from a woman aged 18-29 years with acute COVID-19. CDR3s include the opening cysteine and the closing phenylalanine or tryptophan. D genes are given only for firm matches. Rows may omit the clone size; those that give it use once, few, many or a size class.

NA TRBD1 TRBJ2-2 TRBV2 CASRGTGGTGELFF TGTGCCAGCAGAGGGACAGGGGGTACCGGGGAGCTGTTTTTT
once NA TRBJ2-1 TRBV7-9 CASSLDSNNEQFF TGTGCCAGCAGCTTGGACAGTAACAATGAGCAGTTCTTC
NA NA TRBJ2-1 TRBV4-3 CASSQDKGVGYNEQFF TGCGCCAGCAGCCAAGATAAGGGGGTGGGGTACAATGAGCAGTTCTTC
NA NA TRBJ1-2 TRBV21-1 CASSKAPAGNYGYTF TGTGCCAGCAGCAAAGCGCCCGCAGGTAACTATGGCTACACCTTC
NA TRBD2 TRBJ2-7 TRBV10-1 CASSQTSGIYEQYF TGCGCCAGCAGTCAGACTAGCGGAATCTACGAGCAGTACTTC
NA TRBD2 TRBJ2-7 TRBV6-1 CASSDGAGDSYEQYF TGTGCCAGCAGTGATGGAGCGGGGGACTCCTACGAGCAGTACTTC
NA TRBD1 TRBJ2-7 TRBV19 CASSTLAGTGSHEQYF TGTGCCAGTAGTACCCTCGCCGGGACAGGGTCCCACGAGCAGTACTTC
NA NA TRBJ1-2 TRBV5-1 CASSLGGNYGYTF TGCGCCAGCAGCTTAGGCGGTAACTATGGCTACACCTTC
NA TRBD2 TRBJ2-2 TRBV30 CAWSAPSGYGGELFF TGTGCCTGGAGTGCCCCTAGCGGGTACGGCGGGGAGCTGTTTTTT
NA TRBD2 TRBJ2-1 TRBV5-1 CASSLAGESGNEQFF TGCGCCAGCAGCTTAGCGGGAGAGAGCGGCAATGAGCAGTTCTTC
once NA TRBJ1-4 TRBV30 CAWSRQVNEKLFF TGTGCCTGGAGTAGGCAGGTGAATGAAAAACTGTTTTTT
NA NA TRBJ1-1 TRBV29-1 CSVVEGSGTEAFF TGCAGCGTTGTGGAGGGAAGTGGCACTGAAGCTTTCTTT
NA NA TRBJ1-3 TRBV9 CASSVGASGNTIYF TGTGCCAGCAGCGTGGGGGCCAGCGGAAACACCATATATTTT
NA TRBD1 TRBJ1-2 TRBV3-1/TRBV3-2 CASGTVLFPGGYTF TGTGCCAGCGGGACAGTACTCTTTCCTGGAGGCTACACCTTC
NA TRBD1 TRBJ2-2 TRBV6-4 CASSAGGDTGELFF TGTGCCAGCAGTGCAGGGGGCGACACCGGGGAGCTGTTTTTT
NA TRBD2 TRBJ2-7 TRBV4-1 CASSPITGLAREQYF TGCGCCAGCAGCCCGATAACGGGACTAGCGAGGGAGCAGTACTTC
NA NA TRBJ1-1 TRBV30 CAWSEHRNTEAFF TGTGCCTGGAGTGAACATCGGAACACTGAAGCTTTCTTT
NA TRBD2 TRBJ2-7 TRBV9 CASSAYSGSLSYEQYF TGTGCCAGCAGCGCCTATAGCGGGAGTCTATCCTACGAGCAGTACTTC
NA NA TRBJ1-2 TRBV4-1 CASSQPTRQGSNYGYTF TGCGCCAGCAGCCAACCGACTCGTCAGGGGAGTAACTATGGCTACACCTTC
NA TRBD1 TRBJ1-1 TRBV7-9 CASSFRDRHTEAFF TGTGCCAGCAGCTTCCGGGACAGGCACACTGAAGCTTTCTTT
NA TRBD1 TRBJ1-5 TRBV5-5 CASSPDRVSQPQHF TGTGCCAGCAGCCCTGACAGGGTTAGTCAGCCCCAGCATTTT
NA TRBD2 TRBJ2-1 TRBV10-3 CAISDPGTSGRETYNEQFF TGTGCCATCAGTGACCCCGGGACTAGCGGGAGAGAAACCTACAATGAGCAGTTCTTC
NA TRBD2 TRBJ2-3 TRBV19 CASSIVAGGHTDTQYF TGTGCCAGTAGTATAGTAGCGGGAGGACACACAGATACGCAGTATTTT
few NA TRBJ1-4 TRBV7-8 CASSFRWLGEKLFF TGTGCCAGCAGCTTTCGATGGCTAGGTGAAAAACTGTTTTTT
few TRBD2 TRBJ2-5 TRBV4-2 CASSQDPGGPETQYF TGTGCCAGCAGCCAAGATCCGGGAGGGCCAGAGACCCAGTACTTC
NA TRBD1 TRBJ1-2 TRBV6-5 CASSSRTGEGYTF TGTGCCAGCAGTTCTCGGACAGGGGAAGGCTACACCTTC
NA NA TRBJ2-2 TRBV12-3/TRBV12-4 CASTLTGELFF TGTGCCAGCACTCTCACCGGGGAGCTGTTTTTT
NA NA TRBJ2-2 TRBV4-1 CASSQISWNTGELFF TGCGCCAGCAGCCAAATAAGCTGGAACACCGGGGAGCTGTTTTTT
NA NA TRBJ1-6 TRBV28 CASSFGNSPLHF TGTGCCAGCAGTTTCGGTAATTCACCCCTCCACTTT
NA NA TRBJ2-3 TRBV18 CASSPGTGTRGPDTQYF TGTGCCAGCTCACCCGGTACCGGGACCAGGGGACCAGATACGCAGTATTTT
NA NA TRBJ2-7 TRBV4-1 CASSQDSPASSYEQYF TGCGCCAGCAGCCAAGACTCACCCGCCAGCTCCTACGAGCAGTACTTC
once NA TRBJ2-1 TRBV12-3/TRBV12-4 CATGRGNEQFF TGTGCCACCGGCCGGGGCAATGAGCAGTTCTTC